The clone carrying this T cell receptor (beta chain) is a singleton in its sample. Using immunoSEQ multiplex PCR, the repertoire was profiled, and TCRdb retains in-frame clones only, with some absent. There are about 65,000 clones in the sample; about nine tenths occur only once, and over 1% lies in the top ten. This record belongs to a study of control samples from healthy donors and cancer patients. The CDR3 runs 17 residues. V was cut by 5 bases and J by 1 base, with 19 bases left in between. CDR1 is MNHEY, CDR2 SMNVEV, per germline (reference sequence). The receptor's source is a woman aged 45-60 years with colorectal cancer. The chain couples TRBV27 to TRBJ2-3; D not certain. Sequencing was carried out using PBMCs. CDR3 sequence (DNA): TGTGCCAGCAGTCCCCAACGACACCTAAGGGGCACAGATACGCAGTATTTT. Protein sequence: CASSPQRHLRGTDTQYF.